The 18 T cell receptor beta chains below were found in one sample sequenced in a study of cytomegalovirus exposure and HLA in healthy donors. With 60 Vbeta and 13 Jbeta primers, the PCR was carried out. Produced via immunoSEQ multiplex PCR; TCRdb's table is partial and in-frame only. The data contain about 180,000 clones, around 80% of them singletons. Sequences were obtained from PBMCs. The receptor source for this set is a man aged 40-50 years in good health and CMV-seronegative.

The chain has TRBV7-2 and TRBJ2-2; 8 bases are shared with TRBD2. The CDR3 totals 16 residues. Germline-derived CDR1 and CDR2 are SGHTA and FQGNSA. With 3 bases clipped from V and 4 bases from J, the junction kept 7 bases outside the gene matches. In DNA form, the CDR3 reads TGTGCCAGCAGCTTCTTCTACGGGAGGGGCACCGGGGAGCTGTTTTTT. Its protein product is CASSFFYGRGTGELFF.

This clone was seen only a few times. V and J are TRBV11-3 and TRBJ2-3; 10 positions agree with TRBD2. V lost 2 bases to trimming and J lost 0 bases; unmatched junction nucleotides: 2. The CDR3 is 16 amino acids. CDR1 is SGHNT, CDR2 YENEEA, per germline. The CDR3 DNA is TGTGCCAGCAGCTTACTAGCGGGAGCCAGCACAGATACGCAGTATTTT. It yields the protein CASSLLAGASTDTQYF.

The chain combines TRBV6-6 with TRBJ2-2; possibly TRBD1 for D (6 bases). The CDR3 is made up of 14 amino acids. With 0 bases removed from V and 4 bases from J, the gap between germline ends came to 6 bases. The germline CDR1 and CDR2 sequences are MNHNY and SVGAGI (reference sequence). CDR3 in amino acids: CASSYSTGTGELFF. Here the CDR3 DNA reads TGTGCCAGCAGTTACTCGACAGGCACCGGGGAGCTGTTTTTT.

The V gene is TRBV5-1, the J gene TRBJ1-2; 8 bases line up with TRBD1. Germline V gives CDR1 SGHRS, CDR2 YFSETQ. V gave up 0 bases and J gave up 5 bases; unmatched junction bases: 0. The CDR3 contains 13 residues. CDR3 in amino acids: CASSLGTGYGYTF. CDR3 nucleotide sequence: TGCGCCAGCAGCTTGGGGACAGGGTATGGCTACACCTTC.

The chain joins TRBV4-1 to TRBJ2-7, with TRBD2 matching over 8 bases. In germline, CDR1 is MGHRA, CDR2 YSYEKL. The CDR3 is 13 amino acids. After removal of 6 bases from V and 3 bases from J, the junction contained 4 bases not matched to a gene. CDR3 sequence: CASRQAGGYEQYF. The CDR3 nucleotides read TGCGCCAGCAGGCAGGCGGGAGGCTACGAGCAGTACTTC.

This clone was counted a few times. This chain uses TRBV4-3 with TRBJ2-7, with 11 bases matching TRBD2. CDR1 is LGHNA, CDR2 YSLEER, per germline. There are 16 residues in the CDR3. Trimming took 1 base from V and 2 from J; bases not matched to a gene: 4. In DNA form, the CDR3 reads TGCGCCAGCAGCCAAGTGGCGACTAGCGGGACCTACGAGCAGTACTTC. Translated, it gives CASSQVATSGTYEQYF.

The rearrangement uses TRBV7-2 and TRBJ2-3; 10 positions match TRBD2. This CDR3 region has 16 residues. Trimming removed 6 bases from V and 1 base from J; junction bases left unmatched: 7. Germline loops: CDR1 SGHTA, CDR2 FQGNSA. CDR3 coding DNA: TGTGCCAGCAGTGTTAGCGGGAGGCGTGGCACAGATACGCAGTATTTT. Its protein product is CASSVSGRRGTDTQYF.

The CDR3 loop reads CASSQGRQRSYTDTQYF. CDR3 DNA: TGCGCCAGCAGCCAAGGTCGCCAGCGGTCCTACACAGATACGCAGTATTTT. The J gene is TRBJ2-3, the V gene TRBV4-1, with a tentative D call TRBD2 (5 bases). Trimming took 1 base from V and 2 from J, leaving 16 bases between them. The CDR3 covers 17 residues. Germline lookup yields CDR1 MGHRA and CDR2 YSYEKL.

V is TRBV18 and J is TRBJ2-3; no firm D call. This CDR3 spans 14 amino acids. The germline V gene has CDR1 KGHSH and CDR2 LQKENI. V was clipped by 5 bases and J by 0 bases, with 9 bases between them. The CDR3 bases are TGTGCCAGCTCAGCGGTGTCTAGCACAGATACGCAGTATTTT. It is translated as CASSAVSSTDTQYF.

This rearrangement joins TRBV19 to TRBJ1-1; D perhaps matches TRBD1 (5 bases). Germline-derived CDR1 and CDR2 are LNHDA and SQIVND (reference sequence). V was cut by 3 bases and J by 10 bases, with 12 bases left in between. There are 12 residues in the CDR3. The CDR3 region is CASSIRGDRAFF. The CDR3 DNA is TGTGCCAGTAGTATTCGGGGGGATCGAGCTTTCTTT.

The chain has TRBV30 and TRBJ1-1; TRBD1 matches 8 bases. Germline V gene lookup returns CDR1 GTSNPN and CDR2 SVGIG (reference sequence). V trimming: 3 bases; J trimming: 4 bases; junction bases outside the gene matches: 4. This CDR3 is 13 amino acids long. The CDR3 sequence is CAWSRQGSTEAFF. The CDR3 DNA sequence: TGTGCCTGGAGCCGACAGGGGTCCACTGAAGCTTTCTTT.

The chain combines TRBV5-4 with TRBJ2-7; D unresolved. V was trimmed by 0 bases and J by 4 bases, leaving 8 bases between them. CDR1 and CDR2 (germline): SGHNT, YYREEE (reference sequence). The CDR3 sequence is 13 residues long. The CDR3 here is CASSLGLEYEQYF. CDR3 in DNA: TGTGCCAGCAGCTTGGGGCTAGAGTACGAGCAGTACTTC.

The chain couples TRBV4-3 to TRBJ2-4; possibly TRBD2 for D (5 bases). The V and J ends lost 3 bases and 0 bases respectively, with 15 bases between them. The CDR3 has 17 amino acids. CDR1 LGHNA and CDR2 YSLEER come from the germline V gene. CDR3 nucleotides: TGCGCCAGCAGCCAGGAGGTGGCGGGCCGAGCCAAAAACATTCAGTACTTC. It is translated as CASSQEVAGRAKNIQYF.

This sequence joins TRBV19 and TRBJ1-5; 7 bases agree with TRBD1. Germline V CDR1 and CDR2: LNHDA, SQIVND (reference sequence). The CDR3 has 13 residues. J was trimmed by 6 bases and V by 8 bases; bases with no gene match: 7. The chain's CDR3 is CASGWQGGQPQHF. In DNA, the CDR3 is TGTGCCAGTGGTTGGCAGGGGGGTCAGCCCCAGCATTTT.

The chain combines TRBV4-1 with TRBJ1-2; possibly TRBD1 for D (6 bases). Looked up from germline, CDR1 is MGHRA and CDR2 is YSYEKL. This CDR3 is built from 15 residues. V was trimmed by 0 bases and J by 4 bases, leaving 12 bases between them. The chain's CDR3 is CASSQEYRALYGYTF. CDR3 bases: TGCGCCAGCAGCCAAGAATACAGGGCGCTCTATGGCTACACCTTC.

About this clone: At the DNA level, this CDR3 is encoded by other sequences in the same sample as well. The V call is TRBV19, the J call TRBJ1-4; TRBD1 matches at 7 bases. Germline CDR1 reads LNHDA; CDR2 reads SQIVND (reference sequence). V was clipped by 5 bases and J by 2 bases; unmatched bases: 5. The CDR3 consists of 15 residues. The CDR3 loop is CASSVTGVTNEKLFF. The CDR3 nucleotides read TGTGCCAGTAGTGTTACAGGGGTGACTAATGAAAAACTGTTTTTT.

The V and J genes are TRBV4-3 and TRBJ1-3; tentative D call: TRBD1 (5 bases). The CDR3 extends over 19 amino acids. Trimming shortened V by 1 base and J by 0 bases, and 19 bases separated the two germline ends. The germline V gene has CDR1 LGHNA and CDR2 YSLEER. As DNA, the CDR3 is TGCGCCAGCAGCCAAGTTGGGGGGGGTGACCTTATCTCTGGAAACACCATATATTTT. Encoded protein: CASSQVGGGDLISGNTIYF.

In the case of this clone: Other DNA sequences in the same sample also yield this CDR3. The CDR3 nucleotides read TGTGCCAGCAGGGGGGCAGGGGTTGGCTATGGCTACACCTTC. Amino acids: CASRGAGVGYGYTF. The V and J genes are TRBV6-6 and TRBJ1-2; TRBD1 might be the D (6 bases). The CDR3 sequence is 14 residues long. Germline-derived CDR1 and CDR2 are MNHNY and SVGAGI (reference sequence). Trimming stripped 6 bases from V and 4 bases from J, with 15 bases between.